Following are 9 T cell receptor beta chains from one sample sequenced in a study of blood T cell repertoires in COVID-19. TCRdb's copy holds only in-frame clones and misses some; the assay was immunoSEQ multiplex PCR. The table records around 290,000 clones, about nine tenths of them present only once. The sample consisted of PBMCs or T cells enriched from blood (not recorded which). These receptor sequences come from a woman aged 25 to 39 who had recovered from COVID-19.

The chain combines TRBV19 with TRBJ2-1; D is unclear. Germline V lookup: CDR1 LNHDA, CDR2 SQIVND (reference sequence). Trimming removed 3 bases from V and 5 bases from J, with 17 bases in between. This CDR3 spans 16 amino acids. The CDR3 loop reads CASSIEKDWRNNEQFF. The CDR3 DNA reads as TGTGCCAGTAGTATCGAGAAAGACTGGCGGAACAATGAGCAGTTCTTC.

V gene TRBV28 combines with J gene TRBJ2-5, with 12 bases matching TRBD1. The trim removed 1 base at V and 5 bases at J, leaving 5 bases unmatched. The CDR3 consists of 16 residues. Per the germline V gene, CDR1 is MDHEN and CDR2 is SYDVKM. The CDR3 DNA reads TGTGCCAGCAGTTTATTAGGGACAGGGGGCAGGGAGACCCAGTACTTC. It is translated as CASSLLGTGGRETQYF.

The V gene is TRBV28, the J gene TRBJ1-5; D is unclear. Germline V gives CDR1 MDHEN, CDR2 SYDVKM. Trimming removed 3 bases at V and 4 bases at J, with 7 bases between. The CDR3 extends over 13 amino acids. CDR3 region: CASSFGWNQPQHF. CDR3 bases: TGTGCCAGCAGTTTCGGTTGGAATCAGCCCCAGCATTTT.

The rearrangement joins TRBV28 to TRBJ2-3; 12 bases match TRBD2. Germline V gene sequence: CDR1 MDHEN, CDR2 SYDVKM. CDR3 length equals 15 residues. J lost 5 bases, V lost 5 bases, and 5 bases had no gene match. CDR3 in DNA: TGTGCCAGCAGTCTCCCGACTAGCGGGAGAGATACGCAGTATTTT. Amino acids: CASSLPTSGRDTQYF.

V is TRBV24-1 and J is TRBJ2-1, with 8 bases that match TRBD2. The CDR3 contains 16 residues. The ends lost 0 bases at V and 8 bases at J; junction bases unmatched: 8. Germline-derived CDR1 and CDR2 are KGHDR and SFDVKD. CDR3 loop: CATSDLSTGLDHEQFF. For the CDR3, the DNA is TGTGCCACCAGTGATTTGTCAACGGGACTAGATCATGAGCAGTTCTTC.

The chain has TRBV11-1 and TRBJ2-7, with 8 bases lining up with TRBD2. Germline-derived CDR1 and CDR2 are SGHAT and FQDESV (reference sequence). This CDR3 is 14 amino acids long. V shed 5 bases, J shed 4 bases, and the junction held 7 bases outside the gene matches. The CDR3 DNA sequence: TGTGCCAGCAGCCCATCAGCGGGAGCGTACGAGCAGTACTTC. Amino acids: CASSPSAGAYEQYF.

The CDR3 DNA is TGTGCCAGTAGCCCGGGTCTCGGGGGACAGTTCTACGAGCAGTACTTC. Amino acid sequence: CASSPGLGGQFYEQYF. The chain employs TRBV19 and TRBJ2-7; D may be TRBD1 (7 bases). The CDR3 covers 16 residues. In germline, CDR1 is LNHDA, CDR2 SQIVND (reference sequence). V was trimmed by 6 bases and J by 3 bases, leaving 21 bases between them.

This clone was detected a few times. The V and J genes are TRBV4-1 and TRBJ1-2; 7 bases map to TRBD1. There are 15 residues in the CDR3. CDR1 and CDR2 (germline): MGHRA, YSYEKL. Germline trimming cut 0 bases from V and 4 bases from J; bases unmatched to any gene: 5. The CDR3 coding sequence is TGCGCCAGCAGCCAAGATCATGGGACAGCCTATGGCTACACCTTC. Amino acids: CASSQDHGTAYGYTF.

The chain combines TRBV5-5 with TRBJ2-5; D not resolved. CDR1 and CDR2 (germline): SGHKS, YYEKEE (reference sequence). The CDR3 consists of 12 residues. V lost 3 bases and J 5 bases, leaving 8 bases between the germline ends. This CDR3 is CASSSRLETQYF. As DNA, the CDR3 is TGTGCCAGCAGCTCCCGGTTGGAGACCCAGTACTTC. Based on the CDR3 plus reference TRBV5-5 and TRBJ2-5, the full variable domain is DAGVTQSPTHLIKTRGQQVTLRCSPISGHKSVSWYQQVLGQGPQFIFQYYEKEERGRGNFPDRFSARQFPNYSSELNVNALLLGDSALYLCASSSRLETQYFGPGTRLLVL.